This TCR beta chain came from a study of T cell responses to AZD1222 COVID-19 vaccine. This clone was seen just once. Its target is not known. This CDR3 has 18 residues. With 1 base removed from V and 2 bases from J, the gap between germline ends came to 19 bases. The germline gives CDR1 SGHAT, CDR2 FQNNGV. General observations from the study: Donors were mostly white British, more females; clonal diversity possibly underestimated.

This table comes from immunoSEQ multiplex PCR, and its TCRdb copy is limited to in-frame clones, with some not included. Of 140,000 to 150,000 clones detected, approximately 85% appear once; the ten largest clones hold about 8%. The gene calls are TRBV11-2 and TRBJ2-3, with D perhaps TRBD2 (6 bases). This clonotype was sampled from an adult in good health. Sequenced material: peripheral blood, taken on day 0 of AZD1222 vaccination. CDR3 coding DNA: TGTGCCAGCAGCTTAGGGCTAGCGCCCGCCGGGGCCACAGATACGCAGTATTTT. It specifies CASSLGLAPAGATDTQYF.